The rows below give T cell receptor beta chains drawn from one sample of a study of blood T cell repertoires in COVID-19. TCRdb's table, derived via immunoSEQ multiplex PCR, lists solely in-frame clones and lacks some. The sample shows 270,000 or so clones, 83% of them seen only once. The sample was peripheral blood. The receptors derive from a woman in her fifties or sixties who had recovered from COVID-19. CDR3s include the opening cysteine and the closing phenylalanine or tryptophan. Fields, in order: V gene, clone size, J gene, D gene, CDR3 DNA, CDR3 protein. D genes are given only for firm matches. Only part of the rows carry a size: once, few, many, or a class if the clone is expanded.

V gene: TRBV6-5; clone size: .; J gene: TRBJ1-1; D gene: .; CDR3 DNA: TGTGCCAGCAGTTACCAGGTGGAATCGGGAACTGAAGCTTTCTTT; CDR3 protein: CASSYQVESGTEAFF
V gene: TRBV15; clone size: .; J gene: TRBJ2-1; D gene: .; CDR3 DNA: TGTGCCACCAGCAATGGGCAGGGGACAAGCAATGAGCAGTTCTTC; CDR3 protein: CATSNGQGTSNEQFF
V gene: TRBV18; clone size: .; J gene: TRBJ1-2; D gene: TRBD1; CDR3 DNA: TGTGCCAGCTCACCAGACAGGGAGGATGGCTACACCTTC; CDR3 protein: CASSPDREDGYTF
V gene: TRBV4-3; clone size: .; J gene: TRBJ2-2; D gene: .; CDR3 DNA: TGCGCCAGCAGCCAAGAATTTCCTATTGGGGGGGCGCGGGCCACCGGGGAGCTGTTTTTT; CDR3 protein: CASSQEFPIGGARATGELFF
V gene: TRBV19; clone size: .; J gene: TRBJ2-5; D gene: .; CDR3 DNA: TGTGCCAGTAGCTCAAGGGGGTGGGAGACCCAGTACTTC; CDR3 protein: CASSSRGWETQYF
V gene: TRBV6-2/TRBV6-3; clone size: .; J gene: TRBJ2-7; D gene: .; CDR3 DNA: TGTGCCAGCAGTTACGGTACAGACTACGAGCAGTACTTC; CDR3 protein: CASSYGTDYEQYF
V gene: TRBV28; clone size: .; J gene: TRBJ1-1; D gene: TRBD1; CDR3 DNA: TGTGCCAGCCGAGGGCCGGGACAGGGTGGCACTGAAGCTTTCTTT; CDR3 protein: CASRGPGQGGTEAFF
V gene: TRBV5-8; clone size: .; J gene: TRBJ2-5; D gene: TRBD2; CDR3 DNA: TGTGCCAGCAGCTTGGGGCTAGCGGGAGGGTTCGAAGAGACCCAGTACTTC; CDR3 protein: CASSLGLAGGFEETQYF
V gene: TRBV4-1; clone size: .; J gene: TRBJ1-5; D gene: .; CDR3 DNA: TGCGCCAGCAGTAGAATGGGCCAGTTCCTCAATAGCAATCAGCCCCAGCATTTT; CDR3 protein: CASSRMGQFLNSNQPQHF
V gene: TRBV27; clone size: once; J gene: TRBJ1-5; D gene: .; CDR3 DNA: TGTGCCAGCAGTCGTGGACGGGGAAATCAGCCCCAGCATTTT; CDR3 protein: CASSRGRGNQPQHF
V gene: TRBV18; clone size: .; J gene: TRBJ2-3; D gene: TRBD1; CDR3 DNA: TGTGCCAGCTCACCACGGGACATGGGGACAGGGAACACAGATACGCAGTATTTT; CDR3 protein: CASSPRDMGTGNTDTQYF
V gene: TRBV25-1; clone size: .; J gene: TRBJ2-7; D gene: .; CDR3 DNA: TGTGCCAGCGGGGGGGGGCAACGGAACGAGCAGTACTTC; CDR3 protein: CASGGGQRNEQYF
V gene: TRBV14; clone size: .; J gene: TRBJ2-7; D gene: TRBD2; CDR3 DNA: TGTGCCAGCAGCCAAGATCAGAGTTTTCACGCTAGCGGAGCCCCGTCCTACGAGCAGTACTTC; CDR3 protein: CASSQDQSFHASGAPSYEQYF
V gene: TRBV7-8; clone size: .; J gene: TRBJ1-1; D gene: TRBD1; CDR3 DNA: TGTGCCACCGGAGGGGGGACAGGGGACACTGAAGCTTTCTTT; CDR3 protein: CATGGGTGDTEAFF
V gene: TRBV7-8; clone size: few; J gene: TRBJ1-5; D gene: TRBD1; CDR3 DNA: TGTGCCAGCAGCTGGAGACAGGGCAGCTTTCAGCCCCAGCATTTT; CDR3 protein: CASSWRQGSFQPQHF
V gene: TRBV28; clone size: .; J gene: TRBJ1-1; D gene: TRBD1; CDR3 DNA: TGTGCCTCTAGGGACAGCTTGAACACTGAAGCTTTCTTT; CDR3 protein: CASRDSLNTEAFF
V gene: TRBV13; clone size: .; J gene: TRBJ1-5; D gene: .; CDR3 DNA: TGTGCCAGCAGCCCAGGTCCTGTAAATCAGCCCCAGCATTTT; CDR3 protein: CASSPGPVNQPQHF
V gene: TRBV7-3; clone size: .; J gene: TRBJ2-7; D gene: TRBD2; CDR3 DNA: TGTGCCAGCAGCTTAAACGCGGGACTAGAGGGCGAGCAGTACTTC; CDR3 protein: CASSLNAGLEGEQYF
V gene: TRBV7-2; clone size: .; J gene: TRBJ1-6; D gene: .; CDR3 DNA: TGTGCCAGCAGCACACAGGAAAATTCACCCCTCCACTTT; CDR3 protein: CASSTQENSPLHF
V gene: TRBV16; clone size: .; J gene: TRBJ2-7; D gene: TRBD2; CDR3 DNA: TGTGCCAGCAGCCGAACTAGCGTCCACGAGCAGTACTTC; CDR3 protein: CASSRTSVHEQYF
V gene: TRBV27; clone size: .; J gene: TRBJ2-1; D gene: TRBD2; CDR3 DNA: TGTGCCAGCAAAATCACTAGCGGATACTCCTACAATGAGCAGTTCTTC; CDR3 protein: CASKITSGYSYNEQFF
V gene: TRBV6-6; clone size: once; J gene: TRBJ2-7; D gene: .; CDR3 DNA: TGTGCCAGCAGTGGAACAGGTTACGAGCAGTACTTC; CDR3 protein: CASSGTGYEQYF
V gene: TRBV7-9; clone size: few; J gene: TRBJ2-1; D gene: .; CDR3 DNA: TGTGCCAGCAGCTTAGGAGGCTGGTTTGATGAGCAGTTCTTC; CDR3 protein: CASSLGGWFDEQFF
V gene: TRBV6-5; clone size: .; J gene: TRBJ1-1; D gene: .; CDR3 DNA: TGTGCCAGTCGAGCGGCAATGAACACTGAAGCTTTCTTT; CDR3 protein: CASRAAMNTEAFF
V gene: TRBV28; clone size: .; J gene: TRBJ1-2; D gene: TRBD1; CDR3 DNA: TGTGCCAGCAGTTTAGAGGACAGGGAAGGTTACGGCTACACCTTC; CDR3 protein: CASSLEDREGYGYTF
V gene: TRBV28; clone size: .; J gene: TRBJ2-7; D gene: TRBD2; CDR3 DNA: TGTGCCAGCAGTTTAGCGGGAGGGCCAGTGTACGAGCAGTACTTC; CDR3 protein: CASSLAGGPVYEQYF
V gene: TRBV9; clone size: once; J gene: TRBJ1-6; D gene: TRBD1; CDR3 DNA: TGTGCCAGCAGCGTAGAAGGGGGCCAGTCACCCCTCCACTTT; CDR3 protein: CASSVEGGQSPLHF
V gene: TRBV5-1; clone size: .; J gene: TRBJ2-5; D gene: TRBD1; CDR3 DNA: TGCGCCAGCAGCTTTTTGGGGAACAGGGGGCTTTGGGAGACCCAGTACTTC; CDR3 protein: CASSFLGNRGLWETQYF
V gene: TRBV24-1; clone size: .; J gene: TRBJ2-7; D gene: TRBD1; CDR3 DNA: TGTGCCACCAGTGATGCAGGGGGCAAGTCCTACGAGCAGTACTTC; CDR3 protein: CATSDAGGKSYEQYF
V gene: TRBV7-3; clone size: .; J gene: TRBJ1-1; D gene: TRBD1; CDR3 DNA: TGTGCCAGCAGACAGGGGTCGGACACTGAAGCTTTCTTT; CDR3 protein: CASRQGSDTEAFF
V gene: TRBV30; clone size: .; J gene: TRBJ2-5; D gene: .; CDR3 DNA: TGTGCCTGGAGTTCACAAGAGACCCAGTACTTC; CDR3 protein: CAWSSQETQYF
V gene: TRBV5-6; clone size: .; J gene: TRBJ1-4; D gene: .; CDR3 DNA: TGTGCCAGCAGCCGTCGGGGGAGTGAAAAACTGTTTTTT; CDR3 protein: CASSRRGSEKLFF
V gene: TRBV7-7; clone size: once; J gene: TRBJ2-2; D gene: TRBD2; CDR3 DNA: TGTGCCAGCAGCCCTAGCGGGGTGATCGCCGGGGAGCTGTTTTTT; CDR3 protein: CASSPSGVIAGELFF
V gene: TRBV20-1; clone size: .; J gene: TRBJ1-1; D gene: TRBD1; CDR3 DNA: TGCAGTGCTAGTGACCTCCCGGGACAGGGCGAAGCTTTCTTT; CDR3 protein: CSASDLPGQGEAFF
V gene: TRBV7-6; clone size: .; J gene: TRBJ2-3; D gene: .; CDR3 DNA: TGTGCCAGCAGCTTAGCATCCTTTGATACGCAGTATTTT; CDR3 protein: CASSLASFDTQYF
V gene: TRBV29-1; clone size: .; J gene: TRBJ1-4; D gene: .; CDR3 DNA: TGCAGCGTTGTGGGGGCAGGGCCAAATGAAAAACTGTTTTTT; CDR3 protein: CSVVGAGPNEKLFF
V gene: TRBV19; clone size: .; J gene: TRBJ2-1; D gene: TRBD1; CDR3 DNA: TGTGCCAGTAGTTCCAACCCAGGGGGCTTGGCCTACAATGAGCAGTTCTTC; CDR3 protein: CASSSNPGGLAYNEQFF
V gene: TRBV21-1; clone size: .; J gene: TRBJ2-7; D gene: .; CDR3 DNA: TGTGCCAGCAGCCCAAGGGTGTGCCGATCGAGGGCTAGCGGCCCCTACGAGCAGTACTTC; CDR3 protein: CASSPRVCRSRASGPYEQYF
V gene: TRBV9; clone size: .; J gene: TRBJ2-3; D gene: TRBD2; CDR3 DNA: TGTGCCAGCAGCGTAATCGAGCGGGGGACCACAGATACGCAGTATTTT; CDR3 protein: CASSVIERGTTDTQYF
V gene: TRBV18; clone size: .; J gene: TRBJ1-3; D gene: .; CDR3 DNA: TGTGCCAGCTCCGAGAGCAGGGACTCTGGAAACACCATATATTTT; CDR3 protein: CASSESRDSGNTIYF
V gene: TRBV4-3; clone size: .; J gene: TRBJ1-2; D gene: .; CDR3 DNA: TGCGCCAGCAGCCAAGATCTAACAGGGCGGCCTGGCTACACCTTC; CDR3 protein: CASSQDLTGRPGYTF
V gene: TRBV19; clone size: once; J gene: TRBJ1-4; D gene: .; CDR3 DNA: TGTGCCAGTAGCACAGGGTCTTACGAAAAACTGTTTTTT; CDR3 protein: CASSTGSYEKLFF
V gene: TRBV21-1; clone size: .; J gene: TRBJ2-4; D gene: .; CDR3 DNA: TGTGCCAGCAGCAAAGACATGGCAGGGAAAGCCAAAAACATTCAGTACTTC; CDR3 protein: CASSKDMAGKAKNIQYF
V gene: TRBV2; clone size: .; J gene: TRBJ1-1; D gene: .; CDR3 DNA: TGTGGCAGCGGGCAGTTCAAAATGAACACTGAAGCTTTCTTT; CDR3 protein: CGSGQFKMNTEAFF
V gene: TRBV19; clone size: .; J gene: TRBJ1-5; D gene: .; CDR3 DNA: TGTGCCAGTAGTATATATGGAGACGGCCAGCCCCAGCATTTT; CDR3 protein: CASSIYGDGQPQHF
V gene: TRBV9; clone size: .; J gene: TRBJ1-2; D gene: TRBD1; CDR3 DNA: TGTGCCAGCACACAAACCGGGACAGGGGCCGCTATTGGCTATGGCTACACCTTC; CDR3 protein: CASTQTGTGAAIGYGYTF
V gene: TRBV20-1; clone size: .; J gene: TRBJ2-7; D gene: .; CDR3 DNA: TGCAGTGCTAGCACCTACGAGCAGTACTTC; CDR3 protein: CSASTYEQYF
V gene: TRBV5-1; clone size: .; J gene: TRBJ1-1; D gene: .; CDR3 DNA: TGCGCCAGCAGCCCCAGACAGGTGGGTTCCACTGAAGCTTTCTTT; CDR3 protein: CASSPRQVGSTEAFF
V gene: TRBV5-1; clone size: .; J gene: TRBJ2-1; D gene: .; CDR3 DNA: TGCGCCAGCCGGGTCCTTGAAGAGAAGTTCTTC; CDR3 protein: CASRVLEEKFF
V gene: TRBV9; clone size: .; J gene: TRBJ2-3; D gene: TRBD1; CDR3 DNA: TGTGCCAGCAGCGCGGACAGGGGGGGATTCACAGATACGCAGTATTTT; CDR3 protein: CASSADRGGFTDTQYF
V gene: TRBV4-3; clone size: once; J gene: TRBJ2-3; D gene: TRBD2; CDR3 DNA: TGCGCCAGCAGCCAAGCCGGAACCGGGAGGGCCGTAGATACGCAGTATTTT; CDR3 protein: CASSQAGTGRAVDTQYF
V gene: TRBV10-3; clone size: once; J gene: TRBJ1-4; D gene: TRBD1; CDR3 DNA: TGTGCCATCAAGTCCGGGACAGATAATGAAAAACTGTTTTTT; CDR3 protein: CAIKSGTDNEKLFF
V gene: TRBV28; clone size: few; J gene: TRBJ1-1; D gene: .; CDR3 DNA: TGTGCCAGCAGTGGAGGGGGGGCCGACGGCACTGAAGCTTTCTTT; CDR3 protein: CASSGGGADGTEAFF